This T cell receptor (beta chain) emerged from a study of Ad26.COV2.S vaccination and SARS-CoV-2 variants. The count of this clone is one. This table comes from immunoSEQ multiplex PCR, and its TCRdb copy is limited to in-frame clones, with some not included. The data contain approximately 140,000 clones, 80% to 90% of them singletons. The CDR3 spans 12 residues. V dropped 8 bases and J dropped 15 bases, with 20 bases sitting between them. The sample consisted of peripheral blood, taken after recovery from COVID-19. The chain uses TRBV12-3 or TRBV12-4 and TRBJ2-1; D remains unclear. This clonotype originated in a human donor who had recovered from COVID-19. The CDR3: CASGDQLASPFF. Written as DNA, the CDR3 is TGTGCCAGCGGGGATCAGTTAGCTAGTCCGTTCTTC.